Reported below is one T cell receptor (beta chain). Its antigen is undetermined. The germline V gene encodes CDR1 SGDLS and CDR2 YYNGEE. The CDR3 is 14 residues long. V was clipped by 4 bases and J by 2 bases, with 12 bases between them. Measured with immunoSEQ multiplex PCR; TCRdb has only the in-frame clones, and not every one. The sample has over 95,000 clones; around 88% are singletons. This specimen comes from a study of T cell responses to AZD1222 COVID-19 vaccine. Whole-study findings and limits: The sample set comprised mostly white British donors with more females, and clonal diversity was possibly underestimated.

Pooled samples include second doses given at about 4 or 12 weeks. The material was peripheral blood, obtained 28 days after the second AZD1222 dose. This chain links TRBV9 with TRBJ2-5; no reliable D call. This TCR was sampled from an adult who received the AZD1222 COVID-19 vaccine. For the CDR3, the DNA is TGTGCCAGCAGCCTCGGTTCAAGGCAAGAGACCCAGTACTTC. Its protein is CASSLGSRQETQYF.